This TCR beta chain comes out of a study of T cells in Graves' hyperthyroidism and ophthalmopathy. Comment on this clonotype: Its antigen is not known.

Amplification of TCR beta CDR3 regions was performed using RNA transcripts as template. Using the HTBI primer set, a first-round RT-PCR was run on the TCR CDR3. In TCRdb, the multiplex PCR reads were re-called with MiXCR into one record per CDR3 protein. The data contain about 610,000 distinct CDR3 sequences, 35% to 55% of them seen just once; the ten biggest clones take up more than 7.5%. Exclusions: uncontrolled infection, other autoimmune disease, pregnancy, lactation. Broader study findings: Median prediction lead before ophthalmopathy onset was about 6.5 months with the model. Within blood appeared most thyroid clonotypes that had expanded above 0.001.

V was pared by 6 bases and J by 4 bases, with 12 bases of the junction left unmatched. The CDR3 runs 15 residues. Germline V gene data show CDR1 as DFQATT and CDR2 as SNEGSKA (reference sequence). Sequencing input: peripheral blood or thyroid tissue (not recorded which). This chain joins TRBV20-1 and TRBJ2-7; 10 bases align to TRBD1. The source is a woman between 18 and 29 years old with Graves' hyperthyroidism. The CDR3 nucleotides read TGCAGTGCCAGCATTCGGACAGGGGGTTGGTACGAGCAGTACTTC. Encoded protein: CSASIRTGGWYEQYF.